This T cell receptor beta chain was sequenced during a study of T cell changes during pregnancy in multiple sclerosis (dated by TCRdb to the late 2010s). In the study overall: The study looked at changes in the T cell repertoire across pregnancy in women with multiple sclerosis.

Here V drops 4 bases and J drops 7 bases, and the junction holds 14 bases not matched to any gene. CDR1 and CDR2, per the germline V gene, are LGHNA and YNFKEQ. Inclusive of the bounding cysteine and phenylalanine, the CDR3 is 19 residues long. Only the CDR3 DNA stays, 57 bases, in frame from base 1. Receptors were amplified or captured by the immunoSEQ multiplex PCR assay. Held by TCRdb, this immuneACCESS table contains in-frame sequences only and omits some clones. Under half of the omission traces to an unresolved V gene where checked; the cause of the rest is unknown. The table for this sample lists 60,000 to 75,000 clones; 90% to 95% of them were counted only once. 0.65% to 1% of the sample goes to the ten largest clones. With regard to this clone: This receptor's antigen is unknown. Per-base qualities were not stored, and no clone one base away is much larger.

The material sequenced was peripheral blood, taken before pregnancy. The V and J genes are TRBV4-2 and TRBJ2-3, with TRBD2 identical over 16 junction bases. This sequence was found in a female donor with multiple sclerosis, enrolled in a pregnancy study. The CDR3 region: CASSLGTSGGAPRRNTQYF. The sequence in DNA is TGTGCCAGCAGCCTTGGGACTAGCGGGGGGGCCCCTAGGAGGAATACGCAGTATTTT.